The 26 T cell receptor beta chains presented below share a single source sample, sequenced in a study of PD-1 blockade in classical Hodgkin lymphoma. Autologous stem cell transplantation was followed by relapse in every patient, and brentuximab vedotin exposure varied. Sequenced by immunoSEQ multiplex PCR; TCRdb stores in-frame clones only, minus some. The sample includes around 150,000 clones, approximately 72% seen only once; the top ten take 7.5% to 10%. Sequenced here: peripheral blood mononuclear cells (PBMCs), sampled before the second cycle of nivolumab. The origin of the receptors is a human donor with classical Hodgkin lymphoma.

This clone was counted only a few times. The chain uses TRBV5-1 and TRBJ1-6; D is unresolved. CDR3 length equals 16 residues. Trimming shortened V by 5 bases and J by 0 bases, and 12 bases separated the two germline ends. From germline, CDR1 is SGHRS and CDR2 YFSETQ. CDR3 residues: CASRAAGSSYNSPLHF. CDR3 nucleotide sequence: TGCGCCAGCAGGGCGGCGGGAAGCTCCTATAATTCACCCCTCCACTTT.

The chain joins TRBV27 to TRBJ2-1; no firm D call. CDR1 MNHEY and CDR2 SMNVEV come from the germline V gene (reference sequence). The CDR3 runs 11 residues. Trimming pared 5 bases from V and 4 bases from J, leaving 3 bases between. CDR3 nucleotide sequence: TGTGCCAGCAGTCAATACAATGAGCAGTTCTTC. Translation: CASSQYNEQFF.

About this clone: Sequence at one end of the junction differs from germline and may be a read error. V gene TRBV6-1 combines with J gene TRBJ2-1; possibly TRBD2 for D (6 bases). Per the germline V gene, CDR1 is MNHNS and CDR2 is SASEGT. The CDR3 is 16 amino acids. CDR3 DNA: TGTGCCATCAGTGAGTCGGCCGGGACGGGAGACAATGAGCAGTTCTTC. Amino acid sequence: CAISESAGTGDNEQFF.

This chain connects TRBV9 to TRBJ1-2, with D hard to call. Germline CDR1 and CDR2: SGDLS and YYNGEE. Trimming pared 0 bases from V and 4 bases from J, leaving 13 bases between. The CDR3 sequence is 15 residues long. The CDR3 DNA is TGTGCCAGCAGCGTAGATGAGGGTTTGGGCTATGGCTACACCTTC. It yields the protein CASSVDEGLGYGYTF.

The chain joins TRBV29-1 to TRBJ2-5, with TRBD1 as a possible D gene (6 bases). The germline gives CDR1 SQVTM, CDR2 ANQGSEA. The CDR3 runs 13 residues. Trimming stripped 5 bases from V and 1 base from J, with 11 bases between. CDR3 sequence reads: CSVRDISQETQYF. As DNA, the CDR3 is TGCAGCGTTCGGGACATCTCCCAAGAGACCCAGTACTTC.

The V and J genes are TRBV4-2 and TRBJ2-1; no firm D call. Trimming removed 6 bases at V and 3 bases at J, with 15 bases between. This CDR3 is built from 15 residues. The V gene's germline CDR1 is LGHNA and CDR2 YNFKEQ. CDR3 sequence: CASRPSYVLYNEQFF. In DNA form, the CDR3 reads TGTGCCAGCAGACCGAGTTACGTCCTCTACAATGAGCAGTTCTTC.

This clone was counted once. This rearrangement joins TRBV27 to TRBJ1-5, with a possible D match to TRBD1 (6 bases). Trimming cost V 6 bases and J 6 bases, with 12 bases left between them. The length of the CDR3 is 13 residues. CDR1 and CDR2 from the germline V gene are MNHEY and SMNVEV (reference sequence). CDR3 amino acids: CASRPQGTQPQHF. DNA of the CDR3: TGTGCCAGCAGGCCACAGGGAACTCAGCCCCAGCATTTT.

The chain has TRBV6-6 and TRBJ1-2, with 8 bases fitting TRBD1. The V gene's germline CDR1 is MNHNY and CDR2 SVGAGI (reference sequence). Trimming removed 6 bases from V and 4 bases from J; junction bases left unmatched: 13. The CDR3 has 16 residues. The CDR3 reads CASSHPTGEIGYGYTF. The CDR3 DNA reads TGTGCCAGCAGCCACCCGACAGGGGAGATCGGCTATGGCTACACCTTC.

The chain has TRBV7-2 and TRBJ2-3; TRBD2 aligns across 7 bases. The CDR3 is 13 amino acids. CDR1 is SGHTA and CDR2 is FQGNSA in the germline V gene. The junction had 0 bases not matched to a gene; V was cut back by 0 bases and J by 6 bases. CDR3 sequence: CASSLALADTQYF. CDR3 DNA: TGTGCCAGCAGCTTAGCACTAGCGGATACGCAGTATTTT.

The rearrangement uses TRBV5-1 and TRBJ2-3, with 12 nucleotides matching TRBD2. Germline loops: CDR1 SGHRS, CDR2 YFSETQ. V shed 5 bases and J 5 bases; nucleotides not matched to a gene: 12. The CDR3 is 17 amino acids. The CDR3 coding sequence is TGCGCCAGCAGACGGCACGCTAGCGGGGGGGCCGTAGATACGCAGTATTTT. Its protein product is CASRRHASGGAVDTQYF.

The chain joins TRBV7-3 to TRBJ1-6, with D perhaps matching TRBD1 (6 bases). Trimming stripped 1 base from V and 6 bases from J, with 10 bases between. The CDR3 has 15 amino acids. Germline CDR1 reads SGHTA; CDR2 reads FQGTGA. The CDR3 DNA reads TGTGCCAGCAGCTTAATGGGGGCTAGTAATTCACCCCTCCACTTT. Translated: CASSLMGASNSPLHF.

The genes are TRBV5-1 and TRBJ1-2; D not resolved. V lost 4 bases and J 0 bases, leaving 10 bases between the germline ends. The CDR3 is made up of 14 amino acids. In germline, CDR1 is SGHRS, CDR2 YFSETQ. The CDR3 is CASSVDGANYGYTF. The CDR3 region has the DNA TGCGCCAGCAGCGTGGACGGAGCTAACTATGGCTACACCTTC.

With respect to this clone: The sample carries other DNA sequences with the same CDR3. The rearrangement uses TRBV2 and TRBJ2-1; D unclear. The V end lost 3 bases, the J end lost 4 bases, and 1 base lay between the germline ends. In germline, CDR1 is SNHLY, CDR2 FYNNEI. The CDR3 loop spans 11 amino acids. The CDR3 nucleotides read TGTGCCAGCAGTGAGTACAATGAGCAGTTCTTC. Translation: CASSEYNEQFF.

V is TRBV7-9 and J is TRBJ2-7, with 10 bases matching TRBD2. The CDR3 sequence is 14 residues long. Germline CDR1 SEHNR, CDR2 FQNEAQ (reference sequence). Germline trimming cut 4 bases from V and 5 bases from J; bases unmatched to any gene: 5. Written as DNA, the CDR3 is TGTGCCAGCAGCTATAGCGGGAGGTACGACGAGCAGTACTTC. Amino acids: CASSYSGRYDEQYF.

This chain joins TRBV6-5 and TRBJ1-2; D unclear. Trimming pared 2 bases from V and 8 bases from J, leaving 9 bases between. This CDR3 is built from 12 residues. CDR1 is MNHEY, CDR2 SVGAGI, per germline. The CDR3 region is CASSYGRTGYTF. CDR3 sequence (DNA): TGTGCCAGCAGTTACGGGCGGACGGGCTACACCTTC.

The chain carries TRBV5-4 and TRBJ1-2; D is unclear. The CDR3 covers 14 residues. V lost 4 bases and J lost 4, with 14 bases in between. Germline values: CDR1 SGHNT, CDR2 YYREEE (reference sequence). The CDR3 sequence: CASSLGTAVYGYTF. The DNA of the CDR3 is TGTGCCAGCAGCCTGGGCACGGCAGTCTATGGCTACACCTTC.

The chain carries TRBV2 and TRBJ2-7; TRBD2 is a possible D gene (6 bases). V lost 8 bases to trimming and J lost 0 bases, with 14 bases between them. CDR1 SNHLY and CDR2 FYNNEI come from the germline V gene. This CDR3 is built from 14 residues. CDR3 nucleotides: TGTGCCAGCTTTAGCGGTCAAAGCTCCTACGAGCAGTACTTC. This gives the protein CASFSGQSSYEQYF.

This clone has just a few counts. The J gene is TRBJ1-4, the V gene TRBV6-5; D ambiguous. The germline CDR1 and CDR2 sequences are MNHEY and SVGAGI. V was clipped by 1 base and J by 0 bases, with 6 bases between them. This CDR3 is built from 15 residues. CDR3 bases: TGTGCCAGCAGTTACTTAGCCTCAACTAATGAAAAACTGTTTTTT. Amino acids: CASSYLASTNEKLFF.

Only one count was recorded for this clone. This chain uses TRBV27 with TRBJ1-5; possible D gene TRBD1, 6 bases. The CDR3 spans 16 residues. Germline lookup yields CDR1 MNHEY and CDR2 SMNVEV (reference sequence). The germline V and J ends were trimmed by 6 bases and 6 bases, with 21 bases remaining between them. CDR3 DNA: TGTGCCAGCAGCCGCGGGTGGGGGGCGGATGGTCAGCCCCAGCATTTT. It encodes CASSRGWGADGQPQHF.

To note about this clone: This sample includes further DNA sequences coding for the same CDR3. This chain connects TRBV2 to TRBJ2-2; 9 bases match TRBD2. Germline values: CDR1 SNHLY, CDR2 FYNNEI. The CDR3 runs 15 residues. V trimming: 4 bases; J trimming: 4 bases; junction bases outside the gene matches: 4. The CDR3 sequence is CASSVRGGGTGELFF. Here the CDR3 DNA reads TGTGCCAGCAGTGTGCGGGGGGGAGGCACCGGGGAGCTGTTTTTT.

This clone came up a few times. The chain couples TRBV11-1 to TRBJ2-5, with unresolved D. The CDR3 loop spans 14 amino acids. CDR1 and CDR2 (germline): SGHAT, FQDESV (reference sequence). The V end lost 0 bases, the J end lost 6 bases, and 11 bases lay between the germline ends. CDR3 in amino acids: CASSLARHDQTQYF. CDR3 DNA: TGTGCCAGCAGCTTAGCTCGGCACGACCAGACCCAGTACTTC.

In DNA, the CDR3 is TGTGCCAGTAGTATGGGTCCTGAAGCTTTCTTT. This encodes CASSMGPEAFF. This sequence joins TRBV19 and TRBJ1-1; D gene ambiguous. V was clipped by 3 bases and J by 6 bases, with 5 bases between them. CDR1 and CDR2 from the germline V gene are LNHDA and SQIVND (reference sequence). This CDR3 contains 11 residues.

The rearrangement joins TRBV11-1 to TRBJ2-7, with a possible D match to TRBD2 (6 bases). This CDR3 contains 15 residues. The V gene's germline CDR1 is SGHAT and CDR2 FQDESV (reference sequence). With 1 base removed from V and 5 bases from J, the gap between germline ends came to 15 bases. DNA for the CDR3: TGTGCCAGCAGCTTAGTTCGGGGCGGGACGAACGAGCAGTACTTC. Encoded protein: CASSLVRGGTNEQYF.

The chain employs TRBV27 and TRBJ1-1; 8 bases align to TRBD1. V dropped 0 bases and J dropped 0; count of bases not matched to a gene: 15. This CDR3 comprises 20 residues. Germline V lookup: CDR1 MNHEY, CDR2 SMNVEV (reference sequence). CDR3 residues: CASSLSPPRDRTYMNTEAFF. Here the CDR3 DNA reads TGTGCCAGCAGTTTATCTCCCCCAAGGGACAGGACTTACATGAACACTGAAGCTTTCTTT.

The table lists this clone with a few counts. The chain links TRBV7-9 to TRBJ2-7; tentatively, D is TRBD2 (5 bases). Germline V gene lookup returns CDR1 SEHNR and CDR2 FQNEAQ (reference sequence). The germline V and J ends were trimmed by 0 bases and 2 bases, with 17 bases remaining between them. The CDR3 runs 17 residues. The CDR3 bases are TGTGCCAGCAGCTTAGCCGTAGGACGGGATATAGCCTACGAGCAGTACTTC. Protein product: CASSLAVGRDIAYEQYF.

The genes are TRBV28 and TRBJ1-2, with 8 bases fitting TRBD1. Per germline, CDR1 MDHEN and CDR2 SYDVKM. The J segment lost 5 bases and the V segment lost 6 bases, leaving 17 bases of the junction unmatched. This CDR3 is built from 17 residues. CDR3 nucleotide sequence: TGTGCCAGCAGCTTCTACAGGACAGGGACGCCTGTGTATGGCTACACCTTC. Translating it yields CASSFYRTGTPVYGYTF.